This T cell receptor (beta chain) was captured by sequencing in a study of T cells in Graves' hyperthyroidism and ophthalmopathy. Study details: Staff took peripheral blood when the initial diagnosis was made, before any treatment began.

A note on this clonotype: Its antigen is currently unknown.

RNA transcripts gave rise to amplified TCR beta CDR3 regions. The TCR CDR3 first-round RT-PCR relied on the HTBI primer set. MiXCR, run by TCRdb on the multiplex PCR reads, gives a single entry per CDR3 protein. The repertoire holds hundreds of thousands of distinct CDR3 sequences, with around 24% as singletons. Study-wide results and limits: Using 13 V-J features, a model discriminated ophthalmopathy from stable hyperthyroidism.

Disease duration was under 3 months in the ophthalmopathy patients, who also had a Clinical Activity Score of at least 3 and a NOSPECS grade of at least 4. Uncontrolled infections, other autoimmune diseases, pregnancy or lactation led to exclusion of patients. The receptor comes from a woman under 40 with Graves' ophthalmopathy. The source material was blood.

CDR3 region: CASSERGPDTGELFF. The CDR3 DNA is TGTGCCAGCAGTGAAAGGGGGCCTGACACCGGGGAGCTGTTTTTT. The genes are TRBV6-1 and TRBJ2-2; TRBD1 matches 7 bases. The J segment lost 3 bases and the V segment lost 2 bases, leaving 3 bases of the junction unmatched. The CDR3 is 15 residues long. CDR1 and CDR2 (germline): MNHNS, SASEGT.